This TCR beta chain emerged from a study of cytotoxic CD8 clonotypes in ibrutinib-treated CLL. Study information: The study recorded mean values of around 250,000 productive templates and tens of thousands of productive rearrangements per sample.

Profiling relied on immunoSEQ multiplex PCR, and the TCRdb table lists in-frame clones only, not all of them. This sample has approximately 190,000 clones; roughly three quarters occur once, and the top ten carry more than 9.5%. Study-level results: Higher circulating CD8+ T-cell counts strongly accompanied higher baseline clonality, above age-matched healthy donors.

As input for TCR beta libraries, around 2 micrograms of genomic DNA came from cryopreserved PBMCs. Details on this clone: Its target is unknown.

Sequences were derived from PBMCs, sampled after 12 months of ibrutinib treatment. This TCR was sampled from a human donor with chronic lymphocytic leukemia.

The CDR3 DNA sequence: TGCGCCAGCAGTGAGTCCCCAGGGGGTTCCTATGGCTACACCTTC. It encodes CASSESPGGSYGYTF. The rearrangement joins TRBV10-1 to TRBJ1-2; TRBD1 agrees at 7 bases. Germline trimming cut 0 bases from V and 4 bases from J; bases unmatched to any gene: 5. The germline gives CDR1 WNHNN, CDR2 SYGVQD (reference sequence). This CDR3 is built from 15 residues.